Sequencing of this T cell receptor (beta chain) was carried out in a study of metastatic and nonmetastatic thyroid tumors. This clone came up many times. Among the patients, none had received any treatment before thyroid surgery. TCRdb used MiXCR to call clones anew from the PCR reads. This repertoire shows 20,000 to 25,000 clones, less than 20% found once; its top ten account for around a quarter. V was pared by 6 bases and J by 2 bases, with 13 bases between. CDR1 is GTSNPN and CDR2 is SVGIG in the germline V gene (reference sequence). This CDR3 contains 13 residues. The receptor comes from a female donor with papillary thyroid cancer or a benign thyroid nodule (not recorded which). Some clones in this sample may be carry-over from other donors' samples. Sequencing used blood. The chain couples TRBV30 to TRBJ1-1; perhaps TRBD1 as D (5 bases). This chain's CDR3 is CACGGVGNTEAFF. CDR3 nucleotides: TGTGCCTGTGGGGGGGTAGGAAACACTGAAGCTTTCTTT.